Sequencing of this TCR beta chain was carried out in a study of OX40 agonist ivuxolimab in advanced cancers. Broader study findings: Partly responding patients at 0.1-3.0 mg/kg showed some of the smallest clonal expansion. By week 6 at 0.1 to 3.0 mg/kg, blood CD4+ and CD8+ T cells had expanded clonally.

This CDR3 has 16 amino acids. The germline gives CDR1 SGHNT, CDR2 YENEEA. V dropped 4 bases and J dropped 5; count of bases not matched to a gene: 12. Remarks on this clone: Its target is unknown.

Data came from immunoSEQ multiplex PCR; TCRdb stores just in-frame clones and leaves some out. The data contain some 140,000 clones, 90% of them singletons. The sequence came from an adult with an advanced solid tumor such as melanoma, head and neck, liver or kidney cancer. Material: CD4+ or CD8+ T cells sorted from blood, obtained in a trial of the OX40 agonist ivuxolimab. The chain has TRBV11-3 and TRBJ2-7; 9 bases match TRBD1. The CDR3 nucleotides read TGTGCCAGCAGCTCCGGGACAGGGTCGTTCGTGGACGAGCAGTACTTC. It is translated as CASSSGTGSFVDEQYF.